The rows below give T cell receptor beta chains drawn from one sample of a study of OX40 agonist ivuxolimab in advanced cancers. TCRdb keeps only in-frame clones here, not all; method: immunoSEQ multiplex PCR. Of tens of thousands of clones detected, more than 85% appear once; the ten largest clones hold under 4.5%. The sequences come from CD4+ or CD8+ T cells sorted from blood, collected in a trial of the OX40 agonist ivuxolimab. The receptors were sampled from an adult with an advanced solid tumor such as melanoma, head and neck, liver or kidney cancer. The CDR3 runs from the conserved cysteine through the conserved F or W. The D gene is left open where the match is weak. Clone sizes are given selectively: once, few, many, or a class where the clone is expanded.

v_gene: TRBV28
abundance: NA
d_gene: TRBD1
j_gene: TRBJ1-2
CDR3nt: TGTGCCAGCCAGCGACAGGGAAACTATGGCTACACCTTC
CDR3aa: CASQRQGNYGYTF

v_gene: TRBV5-6
abundance: NA
d_gene: NA
j_gene: TRBJ2-1
CDR3nt: TGTGCCAGCAGCCCGGCGGGCGGGAATGAGCAGTTCTTC
CDR3aa: CASSPAGGNEQFF

v_gene: TRBV6-5
abundance: NA
d_gene: TRBD1
j_gene: TRBJ1-4
CDR3nt: TGTGCCAGCAGTTACTCGACAGGGAGGCATGAAAAACTGTTTTTT
CDR3aa: CASSYSTGRHEKLFF

v_gene: TRBV2
abundance: NA
d_gene: TRBD1
j_gene: TRBJ2-1
CDR3nt: TGTGCCAGCAGGTCGGACAGGGGGTTTGAGCAGTTCTTC
CDR3aa: CASRSDRGFEQFF

v_gene: TRBV28
abundance: NA
d_gene: NA
j_gene: TRBJ1-2
CDR3nt: TGTGCCAGCAGTTTACAGGGTTCAAACTATGGCTACACCTTC
CDR3aa: CASSLQGSNYGYTF

v_gene: TRBV7-8
abundance: NA
d_gene: NA
j_gene: TRBJ2-1
CDR3nt: TGTGCCAGCAGCTTAGCAGGGGTGGGGGACAATGAGCAGTTCTTC
CDR3aa: CASSLAGVGDNEQFF

v_gene: TRBV29-1
abundance: NA
d_gene: NA
j_gene: TRBJ1-1
CDR3nt: TGCAGCGTTGAACAGGGCGGTAGCACTGAAGCTTTCTTT
CDR3aa: CSVEQGGSTEAFF

v_gene: TRBV6-5
abundance: NA
d_gene: TRBD1
j_gene: TRBJ2-7
CDR3nt: TGTGCCAGCAGGGGTGGACAGGGCCGCGCTTACGAGCAGTACTTC
CDR3aa: CASRGGQGRAYEQYF

v_gene: TRBV5-1
abundance: NA
d_gene: NA
j_gene: TRBJ2-2
CDR3nt: TGCGCCAGCAGCTTGGGGGTAGACACCGGGGAGCTGTTTTTT
CDR3aa: CASSLGVDTGELFF

v_gene: TRBV25-1
abundance: NA
d_gene: TRBD1
j_gene: TRBJ1-1
CDR3nt: TGTGCCAGCAGTGACGTCAGGGGGCGAACTGAAGCTTTCTTT
CDR3aa: CASSDVRGRTEAFF

v_gene: TRBV7-9
abundance: NA
d_gene: NA
j_gene: TRBJ1-1
CDR3nt: TGTGCCAGCAGCTTTCCCTCTCCAGAAGCTTTCTTT
CDR3aa: CASSFPSPEAFF

v_gene: TRBV12-5
abundance: NA
d_gene: TRBD1
j_gene: TRBJ2-7
CDR3nt: TGTGCTAGTGGTCGGGCGGGGACAGGGGTGTACGAGCAGTACTTC
CDR3aa: CASGRAGTGVYEQYF

v_gene: TRBV28
abundance: NA
d_gene: TRBD1
j_gene: TRBJ1-6
CDR3nt: TGTGCCAGCGCAGACAGGGTCCTCCTCCACTTT
CDR3aa: CASADRVLLHF

v_gene: TRBV12-5
abundance: NA
d_gene: NA
j_gene: TRBJ1-2
CDR3nt: TGTGCTAGTGGTTTGGTAACAGTTCATGGCTACACCTTC
CDR3aa: CASGLVTVHGYTF

v_gene: TRBV6-1
abundance: NA
d_gene: NA
j_gene: TRBJ2-2
CDR3nt: TGTGCCAGCAGTAGGACTTGGGGCGCCGGGGAGCTGTTTTTT
CDR3aa: CASSRTWGAGELFF

v_gene: TRBV28
abundance: NA
d_gene: TRBD1
j_gene: TRBJ1-5
CDR3nt: TGTGCCAGCAGCATAGGACAGGGCCGTCAGCCCCAGCATTTT
CDR3aa: CASSIGQGRQPQHF

v_gene: TRBV5-1
abundance: few
d_gene: NA
j_gene: TRBJ1-1
CDR3nt: TGCGCCAGCAGCGATCAGGGTTTGCACACTGAAGCTTTCTTT
CDR3aa: CASSDQGLHTEAFF

v_gene: TRBV9
abundance: many
d_gene: NA
j_gene: TRBJ1-2
CDR3nt: TGTGCCAGCAGCGCCCGGCCGGACCGGCATGGCTACACCTTC
CDR3aa: CASSARPDRHGYTF

v_gene: TRBV6-5
abundance: once
d_gene: TRBD1
j_gene: TRBJ1-2
CDR3nt: TGTGCCAGCAACCGTGACAGGGGAGACGGCTACACCTTC
CDR3aa: CASNRDRGDGYTF

v_gene: TRBV7-3
abundance: few
d_gene: NA
j_gene: TRBJ2-7
CDR3nt: TGTGCCAGCAGCTTATTCCACAATTACGAGCAGTACTTC
CDR3aa: CASSLFHNYEQYF

v_gene: TRBV11-2
abundance: few
d_gene: NA
j_gene: TRBJ1-5
CDR3nt: TGTGCCAGCAGCAGATCAGAGAATCAGCCCCAGCATTTT
CDR3aa: CASSRSENQPQHF

v_gene: TRBV9
abundance: NA
d_gene: NA
j_gene: TRBJ2-1
CDR3nt: TGTGCCAGCAGCGTACCCAGGGGACCGGTGAGGGCCACCTACAATGAGCAGTTCTTC
CDR3aa: CASSVPRGPVRATYNEQFF